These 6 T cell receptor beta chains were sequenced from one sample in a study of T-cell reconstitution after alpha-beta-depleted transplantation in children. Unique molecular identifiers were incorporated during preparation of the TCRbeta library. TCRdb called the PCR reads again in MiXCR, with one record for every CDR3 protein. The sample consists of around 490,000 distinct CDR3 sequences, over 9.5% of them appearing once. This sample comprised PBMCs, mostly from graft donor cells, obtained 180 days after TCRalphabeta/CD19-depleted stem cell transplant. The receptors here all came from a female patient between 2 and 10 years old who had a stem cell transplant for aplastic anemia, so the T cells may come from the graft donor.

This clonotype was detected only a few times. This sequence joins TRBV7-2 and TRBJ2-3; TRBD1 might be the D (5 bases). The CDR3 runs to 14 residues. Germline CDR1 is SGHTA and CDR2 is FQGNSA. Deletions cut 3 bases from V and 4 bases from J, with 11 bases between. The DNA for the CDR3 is TGTGCCAGCAGCTTTGGCAGGGTCCCAGATACGCAGTATTTT. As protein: CASSFGRVPDTQYF.

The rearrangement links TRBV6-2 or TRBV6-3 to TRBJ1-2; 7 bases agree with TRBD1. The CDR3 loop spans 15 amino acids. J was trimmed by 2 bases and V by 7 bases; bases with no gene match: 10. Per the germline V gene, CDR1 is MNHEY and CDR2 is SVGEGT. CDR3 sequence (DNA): TGTGCCAGCAAGCTACAGGGGCCGGCCAACTATGGCTACACCTTC. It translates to CASKLQGPANYGYTF.

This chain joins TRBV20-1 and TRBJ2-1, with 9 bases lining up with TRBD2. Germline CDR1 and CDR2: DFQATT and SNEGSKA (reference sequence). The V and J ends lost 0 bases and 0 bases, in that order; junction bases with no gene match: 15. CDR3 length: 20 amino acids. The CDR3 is CSARDPGHSGSASSYNEQFF. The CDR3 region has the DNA TGCAGTGCTAGAGATCCAGGCCATAGCGGGAGCGCTAGCTCCTACAATGAGCAGTTCTTC.

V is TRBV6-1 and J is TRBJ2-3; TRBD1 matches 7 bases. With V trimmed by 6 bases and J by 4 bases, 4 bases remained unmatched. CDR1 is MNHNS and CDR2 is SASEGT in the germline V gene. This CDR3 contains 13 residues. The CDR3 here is CASSRQGADTQYF. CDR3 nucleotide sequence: TGTGCCAGCAGCCGACAGGGCGCAGATACGCAGTATTTT.

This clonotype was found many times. DNA of the CDR3: TGTGCCAGCAGCGTAGGGCTGGGGATGAACACTGAAGCTTTCTTT. Residues: CASSVGLGMNTEAFF. The chain couples TRBV9 to TRBJ1-1; D is ambiguous. V was pared by 0 bases and J by 0 bases, with 9 bases between. The CDR3 extends over 15 amino acids. Germline V CDR1 and CDR2: SGDLS, YYNGEE.

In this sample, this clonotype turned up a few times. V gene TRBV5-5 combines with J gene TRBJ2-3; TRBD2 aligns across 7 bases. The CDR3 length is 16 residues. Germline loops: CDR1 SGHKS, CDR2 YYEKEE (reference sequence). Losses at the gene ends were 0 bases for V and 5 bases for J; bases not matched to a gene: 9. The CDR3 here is CASSLEASGGLDTQYF. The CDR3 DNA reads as TGTGCCAGCAGCTTGGAGGCTAGCGGTGGACTAGATACGCAGTATTTT.